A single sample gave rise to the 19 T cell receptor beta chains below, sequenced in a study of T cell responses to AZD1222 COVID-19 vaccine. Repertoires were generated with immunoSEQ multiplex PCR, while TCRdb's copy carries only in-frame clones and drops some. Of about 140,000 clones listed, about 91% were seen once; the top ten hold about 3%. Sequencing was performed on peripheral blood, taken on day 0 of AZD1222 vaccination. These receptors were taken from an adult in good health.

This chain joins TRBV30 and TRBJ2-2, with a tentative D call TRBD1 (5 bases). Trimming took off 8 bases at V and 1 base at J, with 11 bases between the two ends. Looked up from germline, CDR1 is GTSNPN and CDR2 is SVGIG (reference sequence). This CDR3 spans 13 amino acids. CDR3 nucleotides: TGTGCCAGCGTAGGGGTGAACACCGGGGAGCTGTTTTTT. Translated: CASVGVNTGELFF.

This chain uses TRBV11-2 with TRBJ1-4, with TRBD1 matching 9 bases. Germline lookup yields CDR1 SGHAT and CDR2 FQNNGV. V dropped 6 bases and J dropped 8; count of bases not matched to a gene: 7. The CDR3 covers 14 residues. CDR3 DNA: TGTGCCAGCAGTCGGGACAGGGTTTCAGAAAAACTGTTTTTT. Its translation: CASSRDRVSEKLFF.

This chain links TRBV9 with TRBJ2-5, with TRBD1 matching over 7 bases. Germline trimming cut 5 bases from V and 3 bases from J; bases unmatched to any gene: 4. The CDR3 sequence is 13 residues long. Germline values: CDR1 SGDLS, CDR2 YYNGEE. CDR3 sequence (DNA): TGTGCCAGCAGTGGACAGGCGGAAGAGACCCAGTACTTC. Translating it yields CASSGQAEETQYF.

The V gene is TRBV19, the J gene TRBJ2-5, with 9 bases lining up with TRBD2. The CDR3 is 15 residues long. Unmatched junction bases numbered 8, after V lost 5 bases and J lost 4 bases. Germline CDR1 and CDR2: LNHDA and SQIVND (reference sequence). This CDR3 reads CASSPSGTEGETQYF. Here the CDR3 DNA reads TGTGCCAGTAGTCCTAGCGGGACGGAAGGAGAGACCCAGTACTTC.

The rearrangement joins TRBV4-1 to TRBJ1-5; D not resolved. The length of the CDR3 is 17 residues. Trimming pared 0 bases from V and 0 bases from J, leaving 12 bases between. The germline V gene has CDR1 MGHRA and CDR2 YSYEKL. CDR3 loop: CASSQEGSHYSNQPQHF. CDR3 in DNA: TGCGCCAGCAGCCAAGAGGGCAGCCATTATAGCAATCAGCCCCAGCATTTT.

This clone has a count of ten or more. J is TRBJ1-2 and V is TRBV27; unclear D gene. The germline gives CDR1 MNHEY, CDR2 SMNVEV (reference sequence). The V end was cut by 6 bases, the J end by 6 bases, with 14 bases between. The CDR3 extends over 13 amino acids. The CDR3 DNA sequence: TGTGCCAGCAGCCAGAGAGGGTCCGATGGCTACACCTTC. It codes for CASSQRGSDGYTF.

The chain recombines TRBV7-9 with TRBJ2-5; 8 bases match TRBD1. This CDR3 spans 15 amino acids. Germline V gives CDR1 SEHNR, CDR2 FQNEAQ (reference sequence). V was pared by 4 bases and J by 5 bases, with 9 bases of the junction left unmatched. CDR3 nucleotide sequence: TGTGCCAGCAGCTGGGGAGGCAGGGGGCTGGAGACCCAGTACTTC. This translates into CASSWGGRGLETQYF.

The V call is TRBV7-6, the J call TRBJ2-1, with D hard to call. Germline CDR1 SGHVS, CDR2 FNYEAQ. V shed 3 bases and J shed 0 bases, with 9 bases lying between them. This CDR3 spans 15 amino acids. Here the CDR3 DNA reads TGTGCCAGCAGCTTCACCAGGAGCTCCTACAATGAGCAGTTCTTC. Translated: CASSFTRSSYNEQFF.

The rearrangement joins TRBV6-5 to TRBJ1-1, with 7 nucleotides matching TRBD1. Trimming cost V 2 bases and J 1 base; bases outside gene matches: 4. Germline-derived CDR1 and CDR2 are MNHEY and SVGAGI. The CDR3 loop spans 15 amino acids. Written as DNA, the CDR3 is TGTGCCAGCAGTTACGGGACAGACTCGAACACTGAAGCTTTCTTT. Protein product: CASSYGTDSNTEAFF.

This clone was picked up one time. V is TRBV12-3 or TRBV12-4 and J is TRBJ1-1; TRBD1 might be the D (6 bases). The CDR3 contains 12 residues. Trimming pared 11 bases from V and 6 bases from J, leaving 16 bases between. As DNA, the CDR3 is TGTGCCGGGAGTACAGGGAGGGCTGAAGCTTTCTTT. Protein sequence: CAGSTGRAEAFF.

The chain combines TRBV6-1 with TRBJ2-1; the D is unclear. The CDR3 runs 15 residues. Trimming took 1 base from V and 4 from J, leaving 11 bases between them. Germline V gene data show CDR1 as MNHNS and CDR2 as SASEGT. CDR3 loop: CASSEVPDGYNEQFF. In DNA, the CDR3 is TGTGCCAGCAGTGAAGTGCCGGACGGGTACAATGAGCAGTTCTTC.

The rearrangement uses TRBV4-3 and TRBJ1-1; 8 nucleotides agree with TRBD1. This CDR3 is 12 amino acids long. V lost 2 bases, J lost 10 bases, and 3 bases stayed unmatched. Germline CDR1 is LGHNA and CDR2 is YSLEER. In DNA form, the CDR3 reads TGCGCCAGCAGCCAACTTGGACAGGGAGCTTTCTTT. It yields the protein CASSQLGQGAFF.

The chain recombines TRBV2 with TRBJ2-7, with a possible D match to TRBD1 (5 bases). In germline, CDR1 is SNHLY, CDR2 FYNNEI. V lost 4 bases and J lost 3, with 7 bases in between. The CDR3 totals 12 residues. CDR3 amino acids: CASSGQSYEQYF. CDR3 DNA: TGTGCCAGCAGTGGACAGAGCTACGAGCAGTACTTC.

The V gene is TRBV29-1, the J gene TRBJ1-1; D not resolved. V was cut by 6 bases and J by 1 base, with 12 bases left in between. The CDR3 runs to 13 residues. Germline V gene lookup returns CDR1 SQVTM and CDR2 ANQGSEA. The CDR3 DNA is TGCAGCGTACTAGCAGTGGGGAACACTGAAGCTTTCTTT. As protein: CSVLAVGNTEAFF.

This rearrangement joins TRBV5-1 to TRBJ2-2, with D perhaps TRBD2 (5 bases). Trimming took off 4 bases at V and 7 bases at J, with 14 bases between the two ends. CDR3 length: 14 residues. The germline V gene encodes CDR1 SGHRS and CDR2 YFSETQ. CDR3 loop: CASSRYTSVGELFF. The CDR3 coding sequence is TGCGCCAGCAGCCGATATACTAGTGTCGGGGAGCTGTTTTTT.

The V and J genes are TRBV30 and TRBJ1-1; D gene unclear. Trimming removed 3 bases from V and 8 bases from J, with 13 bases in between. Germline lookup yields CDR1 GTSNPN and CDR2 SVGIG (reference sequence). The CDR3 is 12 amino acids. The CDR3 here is CAWRGGVGEAFF. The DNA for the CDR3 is TGTGCCTGGAGGGGCGGGGTTGGAGAAGCTTTCTTT.

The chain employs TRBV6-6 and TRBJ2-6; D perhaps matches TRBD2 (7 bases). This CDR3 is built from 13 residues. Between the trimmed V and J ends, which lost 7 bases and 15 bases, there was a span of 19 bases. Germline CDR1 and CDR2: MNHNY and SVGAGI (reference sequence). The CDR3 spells CASIAAGGGGLTF. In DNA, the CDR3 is TGTGCCAGCATAGCTGCAGGCGGGGGCGGCCTGACTTTC.

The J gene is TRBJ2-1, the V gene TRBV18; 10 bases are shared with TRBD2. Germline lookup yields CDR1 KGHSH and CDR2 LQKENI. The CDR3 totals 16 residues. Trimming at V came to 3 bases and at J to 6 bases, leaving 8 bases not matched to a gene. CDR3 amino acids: CASSPLAGGMGNEQFF. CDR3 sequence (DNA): TGTGCCAGCTCACCTTTAGCGGGAGGAATGGGCAATGAGCAGTTCTTC.

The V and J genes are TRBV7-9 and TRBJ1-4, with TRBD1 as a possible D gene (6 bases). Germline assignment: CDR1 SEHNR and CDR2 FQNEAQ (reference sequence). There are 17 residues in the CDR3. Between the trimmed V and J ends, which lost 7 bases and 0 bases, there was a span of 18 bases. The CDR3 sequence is CASTRWPGAATNEKLFF. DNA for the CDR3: TGTGCCAGCACTCGATGGCCAGGGGCGGCAACTAATGAAAAACTGTTTTTT. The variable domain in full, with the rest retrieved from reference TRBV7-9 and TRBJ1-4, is DTGVSQNPRHKITKRGQNVTFRCDPISEHNRLYWYRQTLGQGPEFLTYFQNEAQLEKSRLLSDRFSAERPKGSFSTLEIQRTEQGDSAMYLCASTRWPGAATNEKLFFGSGTQLSVL.